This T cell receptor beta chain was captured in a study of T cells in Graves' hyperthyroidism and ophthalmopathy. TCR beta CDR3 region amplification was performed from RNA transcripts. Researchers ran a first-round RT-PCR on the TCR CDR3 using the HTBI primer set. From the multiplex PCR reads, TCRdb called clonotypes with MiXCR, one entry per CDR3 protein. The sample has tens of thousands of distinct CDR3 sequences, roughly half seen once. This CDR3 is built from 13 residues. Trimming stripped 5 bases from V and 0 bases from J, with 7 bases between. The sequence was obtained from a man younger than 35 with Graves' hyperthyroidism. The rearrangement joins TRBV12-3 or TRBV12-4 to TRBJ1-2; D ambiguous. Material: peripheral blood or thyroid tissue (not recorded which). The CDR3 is CASSRRANYGYTF. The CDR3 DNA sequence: TGTGCCAGCAGTCGTAGAGCTAACTATGGCTACACCTTC.